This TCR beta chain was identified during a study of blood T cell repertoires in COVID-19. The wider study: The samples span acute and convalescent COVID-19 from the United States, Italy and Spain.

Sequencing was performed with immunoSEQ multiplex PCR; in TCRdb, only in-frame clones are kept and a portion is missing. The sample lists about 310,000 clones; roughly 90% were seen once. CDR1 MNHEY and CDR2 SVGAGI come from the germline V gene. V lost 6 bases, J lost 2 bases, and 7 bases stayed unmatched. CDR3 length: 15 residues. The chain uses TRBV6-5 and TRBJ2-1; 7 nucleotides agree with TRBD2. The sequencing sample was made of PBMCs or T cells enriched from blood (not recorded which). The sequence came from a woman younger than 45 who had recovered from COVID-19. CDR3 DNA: TGTGCCAGCAGCCCCAGCGGGGTGGCCTACAATGAGCAGTTCTTC. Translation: CASSPSGVAYNEQFF.